Each of the 22 T cell receptor beta chains below was sequenced from the same sample in a study of CD8+ T cells in alopecia areata. RNA was extracted and reverse transcribed into cDNA as the sequencing template. Some clones are missing from TCRdb's copy, which holds only in-frame ones; the method was immunoSEQ multiplex PCR. The sample carries 130,000 to 150,000 clones, 82% recorded once. Documented treatment: oral pan-JAK inhibitor, 5-10 mg twice daily. The sample consisted of CD8+ T cells sorted from blood, taken at week 4, from a patient treated with tofacitinib. The receptors originated from a human donor with alopecia areata.

The V call is TRBV4-2, the J call TRBJ2-1; 10 bases line up with TRBD1. The CDR3 covers 15 residues. J lost 8 bases, V lost 4 bases, and 8 bases had no gene match. CDR1 and CDR2 (germline): LGHNA, YNFKEQ. CDR3 in DNA: TGTGCCAGCAGCCCCCGAGGACAGGGGGGCGATGAGCAGTTCTTC. Residues: CASSPRGQGGDEQFF.

The chain carries TRBV6-6 and TRBJ2-1; TRBD2 matches 11 bases. Germline V CDR1 and CDR2: MNHNY, SVGAGI (reference sequence). CDR3 length equals 16 residues. V trimming: 2 bases; J trimming: 6 bases; junction bases outside the gene matches: 6. CDR3 protein: CASSYGLAGGLNEQFF. The CDR3 nucleotides are TGTGCCAGCAGTTACGGCCTAGCGGGGGGACTCAATGAGCAGTTCTTC.

As regards this clone: Other DNA sequences in this specimen translate into the identical CDR3. V and J are TRBV5-5 and TRBJ2-7; D ambiguous. Germline V lookup: CDR1 SGHKS, CDR2 YYEKEE (reference sequence). V lost 4 bases and J lost 4, with 12 bases in between. The CDR3 runs 13 residues. The DNA of the CDR3 is TGTGCCAGCAGCCGCAGTACTGGGTACGAGCAGTACTTC. This translates into CASSRSTGYEQYF.

V usage is TRBV5-8 and J usage is TRBJ1-1; no clear D. Trimming cost V 0 bases and J 0 bases, with 6 bases left between them. The CDR3 is made up of 14 amino acids. The germline V gene encodes CDR1 SGHTS and CDR2 YDEGEE. CDR3 residues: CASSLALLNTEAFF. The CDR3, as DNA: TGTGCCAGCAGCTTGGCACTTTTGAACACTGAAGCTTTCTTT.

This clone was recorded a few times. Here the CDR3 reads CASSPPGTSVSYNEQFF. The CDR3 nucleotides read TGTGCCAGCAGCCCCCCGGGGACTAGCGTTTCCTACAATGAGCAGTTCTTC. V usage is TRBV13 and J usage is TRBJ2-1; the match to TRBD2 covers 10 bases. Trimming at V came to 5 bases and at J to 1 base, leaving 8 bases not matched to a gene. From germline, CDR1 is PRHDT and CDR2 FYEKMQ (reference sequence). The length of the CDR3 is 17 residues. The variable domain in full, completed from reference TRBV13 and TRBJ2-1, reads AAGVIQSPRHLIKEKRETATLKCYPIPRHDTVYWYQQGPGQDPQFLISFYEKMQSDKGSIPDRFSAQQFSDYHSELNMSSLELGDSALYFCASSPPGTSVSYNEQFFGPGTRLTVL.

This clone showed up just a few times. The chain couples TRBV5-1 to TRBJ2-7; D is ambiguous. The ends were cut back, 0 bases at V and 0 bases at J, with 7 bases in the middle. Per germline, CDR1 SGHRS and CDR2 YFSETQ. The CDR3 runs 14 residues. CDR3 in amino acids: CASSLDRISYEQYF. The DNA for the CDR3 is TGCGCCAGCAGCTTGGACAGAATCTCCTACGAGCAGTACTTC.

The chain couples TRBV7-2 to TRBJ1-3, with D perhaps matching TRBD1 (6 bases). V was trimmed by 5 bases and J by 4 bases, leaving 15 bases between them. The germline V gene has CDR1 SGHTA and CDR2 FQGNSA. The CDR3 extends over 15 amino acids. CDR3 loop: CASSGGAGTGNTIYF. CDR3 DNA sequence: TGTGCCAGCAGCGGGGGGGCAGGGACCGGAAACACCATATATTTT.

The rearrangement uses TRBV15 and TRBJ2-1; TRBD2 agrees at 9 bases. This CDR3 has 15 residues. CDR1 and CDR2 (germline): LNHNV, YYDKDF (reference sequence). J gave up 9 bases and V 0 bases, and 6 bases lay outside the gene matches. The CDR3 DNA reads TGTGCCACCAGCAGAGATTTAGCGGGGGTTATTGAGCAGTTCTTC. Its protein is CATSRDLAGVIEQFF.

The CDR3 loop reads CASSRGREGSNSPLHF. The CDR3 DNA reads as TGCGCCAGCAGCCGGGGAAGGGAAGGGAGTAATTCACCCCTCCACTTT. This chain connects TRBV5-1 to TRBJ1-6; D gene ambiguous. The CDR3 runs 16 residues. Germline V gene sequence: CDR1 SGHRS, CDR2 YFSETQ. The ends were cut back, 4 bases at V and 6 bases at J, with 17 bases in the middle.

This rearrangement joins TRBV27 to TRBJ2-7; no reliable D call. V was clipped by 4 bases and J by 7 bases, with 14 bases between them. CDR3 length: 13 amino acids. In germline, CDR1 is MNHEY, CDR2 SMNVEV (reference sequence). The CDR3: CASSSRTGTEQYF. The DNA of the CDR3 is TGTGCCAGCAGTTCCAGGACCGGCACGGAGCAGTACTTC.

This clone was picked up a small number of times. Other DNA sequences within the sample encode an identical CDR3. The chain carries TRBV19 and TRBJ2-1, with 10 positions matching TRBD2. With 5 bases clipped from V and 2 bases from J, the junction kept 3 bases outside the gene matches. This CDR3 is 15 amino acids long. CDR1 and CDR2 (germline): LNHDA, SQIVND (reference sequence). CDR3 amino acids: CASSPSGGAYNEQFF. CDR3 nucleotides: TGTGCCAGTAGTCCTAGCGGGGGAGCCTACAATGAGCAGTTCTTC.

This sequence joins TRBV12-5 and TRBJ2-1, with D uncertain. The germline V gene encodes CDR1 LGHNT and CDR2 FRNRAP. The CDR3 is made up of 16 amino acids. The V end was cut by 0 bases, the J end by 5 bases, with 14 bases between. This CDR3 reads CASGLVRSQPNNEQFF. CDR3 nucleotide sequence: TGTGCTAGTGGTTTGGTACGATCCCAGCCGAACAATGAGCAGTTCTTC.

The chain is built from TRBV7-2 and TRBJ1-3, with D perhaps TRBD1 (5 bases). Between the trimmed V and J ends, which lost 5 bases and 0 bases, there was a span of 11 bases. The CDR3 consists of 15 residues. Per the germline V gene, CDR1 is SGHTA and CDR2 is FQGNSA. The CDR3 DNA sequence: TGTGCCAGCAGCCCGGGACGGACCTCTGGAAACACCATATATTTT. Amino acids: CASSPGRTSGNTIYF.

This clone has a single count. The chain has TRBV5-6 and TRBJ1-1; TRBD1 might be the D (5 bases). CDR1 and CDR2 from the germline V gene are SGHDT and YYEEEE. The CDR3 runs 15 residues. The V end was cut by 0 bases, the J end by 0 bases, with 9 bases between. The CDR3 is CASSLGGTMNTEAFF. The DNA of the CDR3 is TGTGCCAGCAGCTTGGGTGGGACTATGAACACTGAAGCTTTCTTT.

This chain links TRBV30 with TRBJ1-1, with D unclear. Germline V lookup: CDR1 GTSNPN, CDR2 SVGIG (reference sequence). There are 11 residues in the CDR3. The CDR3 DNA reads TGTGCAAAAGGCCTGAACACTGAAGCTTTCTTT. Residues: CAKGLNTEAFF.

The chain has TRBV4-3 and TRBJ2-3, with D uncertain. The V end was cut by 0 bases, the J end by 4 bases, with 14 bases between. Germline V gives CDR1 LGHNA, CDR2 YSLEER. The CDR3 spans 16 residues. The DNA for the CDR3 is TGCGCCAGCAGCCAAGACGGCAGGATATGGTCAGATACGCAGTATTTT. Protein product: CASSQDGRIWSDTQYF.

This rearrangement joins TRBV4-2 to TRBJ2-5, with 9 bases fitting TRBD2. Germline V CDR1 and CDR2: LGHNA, YNFKEQ. J lost 5 bases, V lost 4 bases, and 11 bases had no gene match. This CDR3 is 16 amino acids long. CDR3 sequence (DNA): TGTGCCAGCAGCCGAGGTCAGAATAGCGGGGGCGAGACCCAGTACTTC. This codes for CASSRGQNSGGETQYF.

J is TRBJ1-2 and V is TRBV29-1; the D is unclear. CDR1 and CDR2 (germline): SQVTM, ANQGSEA. The CDR3 spans 14 residues. Trimming took off 3 bases at V and 4 bases at J, with 15 bases between the two ends. The CDR3 spells CSVDRAGLVYGYTF. The CDR3 DNA follows: TGCAGCGTTGACCGGGCCGGTTTAGTCTATGGCTACACCTTC.

With respect to this clone: Other DNA sequences in the sample encode the same CDR3. The chain is built from TRBV5-1 and TRBJ2-3; 7 bases match TRBD1. Germline lookup yields CDR1 SGHRS and CDR2 YFSETQ. The trim removed 2 bases at V and 1 base at J, leaving 4 bases unmatched. CDR3 length: 15 amino acids. CDR3 region: CASSLGQGGTDTQYF. The DNA for the CDR3 is TGCGCCAGCAGCTTAGGTCAGGGGGGCACAGATACGCAGTATTTT.

This chain uses TRBV28 with TRBJ1-2; D remains unclear. Per germline, CDR1 MDHEN and CDR2 SYDVKM. Trimming left V 5 bases short and J 8 bases short, with 15 bases between. The CDR3 runs to 13 residues. As DNA, the CDR3 is TGTGCCAGCAGTCCATCCACAGCCGCGGGCTACACCTTC. This sequence encodes CASSPSTAAGYTF.

V and J are TRBV25-1 and TRBJ1-4; D possibly corresponds to TRBD1 (5 bases). Germline values: CDR1 MGHDK, CDR2 SYGVNS. The CDR3 length is 14 residues. The V end lost 3 bases, the J end lost 4 bases, and 9 bases lay between the germline ends. The CDR3 DNA reads as TGTGCCAGCAGTGAGGCAGGGAATAATGAAAAACTGTTTTTT. Translating gives CASSEAGNNEKLFF.

The CDR3 protein is CASSYGPNSPLHF. The CDR3 DNA sequence: TGTGCCAGCAGTTACGGACCTAATTCACCCCTCCACTTT. The chain employs TRBV6-5 and TRBJ1-6, with unresolved D. Trimming shortened V by 2 bases and J by 6 bases, and 5 bases separated the two germline ends. Germline V lookup: CDR1 MNHEY, CDR2 SVGAGI. The CDR3 loop spans 13 amino acids.